This is a list of T cell receptor beta chains from one sample in a study of monozygotic twins with inflammatory bowel disease. TCRdb reanalyzed the 5' RACE reads, giving one entry per CDR3 protein sequence and no DNA. This sample's table has roughly 200,000 distinct CDR3 sequences. The specimen sequenced was blood. These receptor sequences come from a human donor with ulcerative colitis or Crohn's disease, or a healthy co-twin of an affected twin (not recorded which). Each CDR3 is given with its conserved first and last residue.

j_call: TRBJ2-3; v_call: TRBV27; cdr3_aa: CASSPGAIRTQYF
j_call: TRBJ1-1; v_call: TRBV5-1; cdr3_aa: CASSWMVGTGSTAFF
j_call: TRBJ2-4; v_call: TRBV5-1; cdr3_aa: CASSAPQGANIQYF
j_call: TRBJ2-4; v_call: TRBV5-4; cdr3_aa: CASSLGDSLAKNIQYF
j_call: TRBJ2-1; v_call: TRBV20-1; cdr3_aa: CSARGVFSSYNEQFF
j_call: TRBJ2-7; v_call: TRBV11-2; cdr3_aa: CASSRTPGQGRDEQYF
j_call: TRBJ1-1; v_call: TRBV7-2; cdr3_aa: CASSFSFRQGRRNTEAFF
j_call: TRBJ1-3; v_call: TRBV7-9; cdr3_aa: CASSLRRNTIYF
j_call: TRBJ1-1; v_call: TRBV29-1; cdr3_aa: CSVFFMTGGIYTEAFF
j_call: TRBJ2-2; v_call: TRBV5-1; cdr3_aa: CASSLEGTNTGELFF
j_call: TRBJ2-3; v_call: TRBV9; cdr3_aa: CASRGGGSPDTQYF
j_call: TRBJ2-5; v_call: TRBV20-1; cdr3_aa: CSARRQGFPQSQTQYF
j_call: TRBJ2-3; v_call: TRBV20-1; cdr3_aa: CSARVSGTSGASYTDTQYF
j_call: TRBJ2-2; v_call: TRBV7-6; cdr3_aa: CASSLILDAGELFF
j_call: TRBJ2-3; v_call: TRBV7-9; cdr3_aa: CASSYGTESDTQYF
j_call: TRBJ2-2; v_call: TRBV20-1; cdr3_aa: CGSGGNTGELFF
j_call: TRBJ2-1; v_call: TRBV5-1; cdr3_aa: CASSQRTGVNEQFF
j_call: TRBJ2-1; v_call: TRBV7-8; cdr3_aa: CASSLVPVQNEQFF
j_call: TRBJ2-1; v_call: TRBV20-1; cdr3_aa: CSARDYRVGRGSYNEQFF
j_call: TRBJ1-3; v_call: TRBV3-1; cdr3_aa: CASSQAPTSGNTIYF
j_call: TRBJ2-3; v_call: TRBV5-1; cdr3_aa: CASSLFRDTQYF
j_call: TRBJ2-2; v_call: TRBV5-1; cdr3_aa: CASSLRGLAGARGGELFF
j_call: TRBJ1-4; v_call: TRBV7-9; cdr3_aa: CASSQSRTGGNEKLFF
j_call: TRBJ2-3; v_call: TRBV5-1; cdr3_aa: CASSSVRGQGTDTQYF
j_call: TRBJ1-2; v_call: TRBV5-4; cdr3_aa: CASSLPRGGLDGYTF
j_call: TRBJ1-4; v_call: TRBV7-2; cdr3_aa: CASSLGLTGVEKLFF
j_call: TRBJ1-3; v_call: TRBV20-1; cdr3_aa: CSARTSSGNTIYF
j_call: TRBJ2-3; v_call: TRBV6-2/TRBV6-3; cdr3_aa: CASSFRGLRTDTQYF
j_call: TRBJ2-3; v_call: TRBV5-1; cdr3_aa: CASSLEGTHTDTQYF
j_call: TRBJ2-1; v_call: TRBV28; cdr3_aa: CASSLPGLAGGSSYNEQFF
j_call: TRBJ2-1; v_call: TRBV12-3/TRBV12-4; cdr3_aa: CASSWQGGSNEPFF
j_call: TRBJ1-6; v_call: TRBV2; cdr3_aa: CASSETAGQNSPLHF
j_call: TRBJ2-3; v_call: TRBV7-3; cdr3_aa: CASSPLNPTDTQYF
j_call: TRBJ1-6; v_call: TRBV20-1; cdr3_aa: CSARDFGQAGANSPLHF
j_call: TRBJ2-6; v_call: TRBV5-4; cdr3_aa: CASSSRRSGANVLTF
j_call: TRBJ2-7; v_call: TRBV18; cdr3_aa: CASSRGGTASYEQYF
j_call: TRBJ1-6; v_call: TRBV20-1; cdr3_aa: CSARDPGQGANSPLHF
j_call: TRBJ2-1; v_call: TRBV7-9; cdr3_aa: CASSHRTGRLYNEQFF
j_call: TRBJ2-5; v_call: TRBV11-2; cdr3_aa: CASSLEGGTVQETQYF
j_call: TRBJ2-1; v_call: TRBV18; cdr3_aa: CASSSLGGRTDNEQFF
j_call: TRBJ1-1; v_call: TRBV5-1; cdr3_aa: CASTILRAGNTEAFF
j_call: TRBJ2-5; v_call: TRBV9; cdr3_aa: CASSTRPSQETQYF
j_call: TRBJ2-1; v_call: TRBV5-1; cdr3_aa: CASRALGAGYNEQFF
j_call: TRBJ1-1; v_call: TRBV4-1; cdr3_aa: CASSLYGTGEDTEAFF
j_call: TRBJ2-7; v_call: TRBV20-1; cdr3_aa: CSATPGTVVGRGAYEQYF
j_call: TRBJ2-5; v_call: TRBV3-1; cdr3_aa: CASSQRNTNQETQYF
j_call: TRBJ1-2; v_call: TRBV5-1; cdr3_aa: CASSAGGSRDYGYTF
j_call: TRBJ2-7; v_call: TRBV7-2; cdr3_aa: CASRFGTSSYEQYF
j_call: TRBJ2-3; v_call: TRBV20-1; cdr3_aa: CSAPGLRLDTQYF
j_call: TRBJ1-6; v_call: TRBV12-3/TRBV12-4; cdr3_aa: CASRLAVANSPLHF
j_call: TRBJ2-3; v_call: TRBV7-9; cdr3_aa: CASSPSPGFSTDTQYF
j_call: TRBJ2-1; v_call: TRBV20-1; cdr3_aa: CSARDRRFTSGYNEQFF
j_call: TRBJ2-1; v_call: TRBV20-1; cdr3_aa: CSAILAGAFYNEQFF
j_call: TRBJ1-5; v_call: TRBV5-1; cdr3_aa: CASSLSSGSNQPQHF
j_call: TRBJ2-5; v_call: TRBV4-1; cdr3_aa: CASSQRLLERGGRGETQYF
j_call: TRBJ2-1; v_call: TRBV12-3/TRBV12-4; cdr3_aa: CASTKGRGTSHPEQFF
j_call: TRBJ1-5; v_call: TRBV18; cdr3_aa: CASSPTDGGNQPQHF
j_call: TRBJ1-2; v_call: TRBV7-2; cdr3_aa: CASSWTLGYGYTF
j_call: TRBJ1-1; v_call: TRBV12-3/TRBV12-4; cdr3_aa: CASSFLSGGGAEAFF
j_call: TRBJ2-7; v_call: TRBV6-5; cdr3_aa: CASSSRDRGSYEQYF